The 8 T cell receptor beta chains given below trace back to one sample, sequenced in a study of tissue T cells after allogeneic stem cell transplantation. Repertoires were generated with immunoSEQ multiplex PCR, while TCRdb's copy carries only in-frame clones and drops some. The repertoire includes some 10,000 clones, 50% to 80% of them detected once, and about 26% sits in the top ten. The specimen comprised tissue from the stomach, sampled at autopsy. The receptors originated from a male donor older than 55 with lung cancer.

This clone has just one count. The CDR3 DNA reads as TGCGCCAGCAGTGAGTCCGGGACTAGCGAGACCCAGTACTTC. Translating gives CASSESGTSETQYF. This sequence joins TRBV10-1 and TRBJ2-5; 9 bases line up with TRBD2. V shed 0 bases, J shed 5 bases, and the junction held 1 base outside the gene matches. The CDR3 extends over 14 amino acids. Germline lookup yields CDR1 WNHNN and CDR2 SYGVQD (reference sequence).

The chain uses TRBV6-2 or TRBV6-3 and TRBJ2-1; D ambiguous. The V end was cut by 6 bases, the J end by 2 bases, with 5 bases between. Germline V gene sequence: CDR1 MNHEY, CDR2 SVGEGT. The CDR3 sequence is 12 residues long. The CDR3 spells CASSPPYNEQFF. DNA for the CDR3: TGTGCCAGCAGCCCCCCCTACAATGAGCAGTTCTTC.

This clone is deemed large. This chain joins TRBV28 and TRBJ2-6, with D hard to call. Germline-derived CDR1 and CDR2 are MDHEN and SYDVKM. This CDR3 contains 13 residues. The V end lost 8 bases, the J end lost 4 bases, and 9 bases lay between the germline ends. The CDR3 is CASPVSGANVLTF. Written as DNA, the CDR3 is TGTGCCAGCCCCGTGTCGGGGGCCAACGTCCTGACTTTC.

The V call is TRBV6-5, the J call TRBJ2-2; D unclear. V lost 6 bases and J 6 bases, leaving 17 bases between the germline ends. From germline, CDR1 is MNHEY and CDR2 SVGAGI. The length of the CDR3 is 15 residues. This CDR3 is CASSARSREAGELFF. DNA of the CDR3: TGTGCCAGCAGCGCCCGCTCTAGGGAAGCCGGGGAGCTGTTTTTT.

This clone appeared once. The chain recombines TRBV7-9 with TRBJ1-6, with a weak D call TRBD1 (5 bases). This CDR3 contains 13 residues. CDR1 and CDR2 (germline): SEHNR, FQNEAQ (reference sequence). V lost 3 bases, J lost 9 bases, and 9 bases lay in between. CDR3 nucleotide sequence: TGTGCCAGCAGCTTTGAGGGGAGTTCACCCCTCCACTTT. Its protein product is CASSFEGSSPLHF.

The chain uses TRBV5-1 and TRBJ1-1, with no clear D. Germline V gene data show CDR1 as SGHRS and CDR2 as YFSETQ. CDR3 length: 14 residues. V was clipped by 4 bases and J by 0 bases, with 10 bases between them. DNA of the CDR3: TGCGCCAGCAGCGTGGACGGACTGAACACTGAAGCTTTCTTT. Residues: CASSVDGLNTEAFF.

V usage is TRBV12-3 or TRBV12-4 and J usage is TRBJ2-2; no firm D call. This CDR3 comprises 13 residues. Trimming stripped 2 bases from V and 5 bases from J, with 6 bases between. CDR3 protein: CASSLSPTGELFF. The CDR3 nucleotides read TGTGCCAGCAGTTTATCCCCGACCGGGGAGCTGTTTTTT.

This chain uses TRBV19 with TRBJ1-5; 9 bases are a match to TRBD1. The CDR3 is made up of 17 amino acids. CDR1 and CDR2 (germline): LNHDA, SQIVND (reference sequence). V was clipped by 4 bases and J by 5 bases; unmatched bases: 12. CDR3: CASSTLSWTGDYQPQHF. Here the CDR3 DNA reads TGTGCCAGTAGTACCTTATCCTGGACAGGGGACTATCAGCCCCAGCATTTT.